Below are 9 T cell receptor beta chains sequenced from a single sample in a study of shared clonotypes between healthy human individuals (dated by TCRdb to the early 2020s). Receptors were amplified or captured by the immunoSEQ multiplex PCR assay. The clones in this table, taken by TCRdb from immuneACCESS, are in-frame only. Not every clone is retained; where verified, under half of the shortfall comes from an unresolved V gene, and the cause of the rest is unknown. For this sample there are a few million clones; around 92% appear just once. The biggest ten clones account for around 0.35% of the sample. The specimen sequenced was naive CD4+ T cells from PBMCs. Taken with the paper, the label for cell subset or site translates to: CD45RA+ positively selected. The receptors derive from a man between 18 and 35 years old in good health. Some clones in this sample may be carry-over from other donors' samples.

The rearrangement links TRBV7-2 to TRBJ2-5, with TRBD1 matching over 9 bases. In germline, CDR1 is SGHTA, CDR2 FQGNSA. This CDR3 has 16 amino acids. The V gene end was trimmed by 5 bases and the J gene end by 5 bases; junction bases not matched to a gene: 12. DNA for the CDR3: TGTGCCAGCAGCAAGGGGGACAGGGAGATCTTGGAGACCCAGTACTTC. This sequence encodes CASSKGDREILETQYF.

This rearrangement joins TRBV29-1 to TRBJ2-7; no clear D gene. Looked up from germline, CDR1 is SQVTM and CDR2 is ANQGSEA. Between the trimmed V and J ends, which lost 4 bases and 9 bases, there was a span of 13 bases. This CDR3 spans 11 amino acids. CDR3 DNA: TGCAGCGTTGTATCGGTCCTCGGGCAGTACTTC. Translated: CSVVSVLGQYF.

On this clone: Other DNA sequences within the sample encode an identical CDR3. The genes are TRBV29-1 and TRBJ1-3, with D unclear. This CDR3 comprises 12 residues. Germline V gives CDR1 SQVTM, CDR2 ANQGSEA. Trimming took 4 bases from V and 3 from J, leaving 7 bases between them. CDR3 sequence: CSVVGGGNTIYF. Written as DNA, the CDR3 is TGCAGCGTTGTCGGTGGTGGAAACACCATATATTTT.

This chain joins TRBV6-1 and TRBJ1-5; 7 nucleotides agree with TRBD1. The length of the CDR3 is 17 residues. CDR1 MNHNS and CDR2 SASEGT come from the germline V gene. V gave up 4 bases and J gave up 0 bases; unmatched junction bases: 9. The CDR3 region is CASSVRDSPYSNQPQHF. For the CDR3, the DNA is TGTGCCAGCAGTGTAAGGGACAGCCCCTATAGCAATCAGCCCCAGCATTTT.

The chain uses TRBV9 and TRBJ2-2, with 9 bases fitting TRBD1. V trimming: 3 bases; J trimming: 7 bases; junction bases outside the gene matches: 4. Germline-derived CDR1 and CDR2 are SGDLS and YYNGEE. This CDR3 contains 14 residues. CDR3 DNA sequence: TGTGCCAGCAGCGGGGACAGGGTAGTCGGGGAGCTGTTTTTT. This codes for CASSGDRVVGELFF.

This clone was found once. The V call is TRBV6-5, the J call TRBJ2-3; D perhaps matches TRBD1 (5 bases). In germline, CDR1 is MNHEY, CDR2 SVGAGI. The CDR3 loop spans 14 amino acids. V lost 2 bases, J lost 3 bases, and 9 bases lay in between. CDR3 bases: TGTGCCAGCAGTTACGACAGTAGTACAGATACGCAGTATTTT. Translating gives CASSYDSSTDTQYF.

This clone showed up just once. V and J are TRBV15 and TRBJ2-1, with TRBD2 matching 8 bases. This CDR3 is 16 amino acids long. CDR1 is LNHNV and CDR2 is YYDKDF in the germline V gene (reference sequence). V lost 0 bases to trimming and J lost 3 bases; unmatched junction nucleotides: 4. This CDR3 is CATSRDPRGGYNEQFF. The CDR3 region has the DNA TGTGCCACCAGCAGAGATCCTCGGGGGGGCTACAATGAGCAGTTCTTC.

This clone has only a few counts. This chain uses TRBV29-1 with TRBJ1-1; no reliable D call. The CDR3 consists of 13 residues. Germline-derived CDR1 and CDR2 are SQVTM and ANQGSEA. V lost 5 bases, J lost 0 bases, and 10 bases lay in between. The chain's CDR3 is CSVHGVMNTEAFF. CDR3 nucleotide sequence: TGCAGCGTTCACGGAGTCATGAACACTGAAGCTTTCTTT.

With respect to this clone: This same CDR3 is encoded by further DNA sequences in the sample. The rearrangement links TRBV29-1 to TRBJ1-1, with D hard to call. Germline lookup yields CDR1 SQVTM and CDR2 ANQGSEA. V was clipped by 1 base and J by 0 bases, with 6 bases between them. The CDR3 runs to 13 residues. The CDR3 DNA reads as TGCAGCGTTGAAGGGGTCTTGAACACTGAAGCTTTCTTT. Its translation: CSVEGVLNTEAFF.